The present T cell receptor (beta chain) was sequenced within a study of CD8+ T cells in alopecia areata. Study observations and caveats: Lesional tissue from the scalp (especially in alopecia totalis/universalis) showed higher clonality than normal scalp.

V lost 0 bases and J 11 bases, leaving 11 bases between the germline ends. This CDR3 has 14 residues. Germline lookup yields CDR1 MNHEY and CDR2 SVGAGI. Extracted from the samples, RNA was reverse transcribed into cDNA to serve as the sequencing template. Sequenced by immunoSEQ multiplex PCR; TCRdb stores in-frame clones only, minus some. The profile shows 150,000 to 200,000 clones, roughly 65% of them singletons. Indicated treatment: oral pan-JAK inhibitor, 5-10 mg twice daily. Lesional scalp tissue (obtained by punch biopsy) and peripheral blood were collected from alopecia areata patients. About this clone: Its target is unknown.

This sample comprised CD4+ T cells sorted from blood, obtained at week 4, from a patient treated with tofacitinib. This sequence originates from a human donor with alopecia areata. This sequence joins TRBV6-5 and TRBJ1-6, with D tentatively TRBD1 (6 bases). CDR3 coding DNA: TGTGCCAGCAGTTACTCGAGGCAGGGGCCACCCCTCCACTTT. This translates into CASSYSRQGPPLHF.